This T cell receptor (beta chain) was sequenced during a study of T cell responses to AZD1222 COVID-19 vaccine. General study findings and limits: After two AZD1222 doses, spike-specific TCR breadth and depth rose versus day 0. Close to half of all spike-specific TCRs reportedly target regions of the variants that are unmutated.

Assay: immunoSEQ multiplex PCR; the TCRdb copy retains only in-frame clones and omits some. The data contain about 150,000 clones, roughly nine tenths of them seen just once; the ten biggest clones take up roughly 4%. The CDR3 is 19 amino acids. The trim removed 3 bases at V and 0 bases at J, leaving 16 bases unmatched. Germline lookup yields CDR1 MDHEN and CDR2 SYDVKM. In this sample, this clone turned up once. Its antigen is not known. This clonotype was obtained from an adult in good health. This sequence joins TRBV28 and TRBJ2-7; 8 positions agree with TRBD2. Sequenced here: peripheral blood, sampled on day 0 of AZD1222 vaccination. CDR3 protein: CASSFVRYGDSGSSYEQYF. In nucleotides, the CDR3 is TGTGCCAGCAGTTTCGTACGGTATGGCGACAGCGGGAGCTCCTACGAGCAGTACTTC.